The entry below gives a single T cell receptor beta chain sequence along with its context. Using immunoSEQ multiplex PCR, the repertoire was profiled, and TCRdb retains in-frame clones only, with some absent. The sample lists around 37,000 clones, more than 80% occurring once. The sample is drawn from a study of OX40 agonist ivuxolimab in advanced cancers. Study background: A diagnosis of hepatocellular carcinoma, melanoma, renal cell or head and neck cancer was present in dose-escalation patients.

The CDR3 spans 15 residues. Germline values: CDR1 KGHSH, CDR2 LQKENI. The J segment lost 2 bases and the V segment lost 5 bases, leaving 2 bases of the junction unmatched. The sequence derives from an adult with an advanced solid tumor such as melanoma, head and neck, liver or kidney cancer. V is TRBV18 and J is TRBJ2-3, with TRBD2 identical over 12 bases. The sample here was CD4+ or CD8+ T cells sorted from blood, taken in a trial of the OX40 agonist ivuxolimab. Written as DNA, the CDR3 is TGTGCCAGCTCAGCTAGCGGGGGGGTCACAGATACGCAGTATTTT. It codes for CASSASGGVTDTQYF.